Given below is one TCR beta chain in context. Its cognate antigen is unknown. The data belong to a study of cytomegalovirus exposure and HLA in healthy donors. V lost 4 bases and J lost 5, with 12 bases in between. Germline values: CDR1 LGHNA, CDR2 YSLEER. The CDR3 consists of 14 residues. Regarding the study as a whole: Reported results showed that the classifier diagnosed cytomegalovirus status with high specificity and sensitivity.

Libraries were prepared by immunoSEQ multiplex PCR; TCRdb keeps only in-frame clonotypes and omits some of them. The data show fewer than 250,000 clones, with around 87% seen just once and less than 3% held by the top ten. This TCR was sampled from a man younger than 35 in good health and CMV-seronegative. Material for sequencing was PBMCs. This sequence joins TRBV4-3 and TRBJ2-1; possibly TRBD1 for D (5 bases). This CDR3 reads CASSRAQANNEQFF. CDR3 nucleotides: TGCGCCAGCAGCCGGGCACAGGCGAACAATGAGCAGTTCTTC.